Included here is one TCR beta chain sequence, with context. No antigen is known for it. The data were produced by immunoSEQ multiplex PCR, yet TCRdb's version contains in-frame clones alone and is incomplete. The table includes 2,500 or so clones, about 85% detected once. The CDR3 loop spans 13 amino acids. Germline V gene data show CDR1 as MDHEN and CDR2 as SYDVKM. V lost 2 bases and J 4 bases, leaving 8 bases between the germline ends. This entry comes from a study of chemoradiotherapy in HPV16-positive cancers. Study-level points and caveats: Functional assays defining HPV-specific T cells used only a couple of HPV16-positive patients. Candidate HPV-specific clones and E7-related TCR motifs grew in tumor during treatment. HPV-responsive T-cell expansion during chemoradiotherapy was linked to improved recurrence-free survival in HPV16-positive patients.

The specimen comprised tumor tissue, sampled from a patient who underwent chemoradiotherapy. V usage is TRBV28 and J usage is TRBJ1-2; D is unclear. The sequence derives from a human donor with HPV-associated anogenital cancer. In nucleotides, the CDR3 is TGTGCCAGCAGTTTAGGTCTCCCCTATGGCTACACCTTC. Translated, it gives CASSLGLPYGYTF.